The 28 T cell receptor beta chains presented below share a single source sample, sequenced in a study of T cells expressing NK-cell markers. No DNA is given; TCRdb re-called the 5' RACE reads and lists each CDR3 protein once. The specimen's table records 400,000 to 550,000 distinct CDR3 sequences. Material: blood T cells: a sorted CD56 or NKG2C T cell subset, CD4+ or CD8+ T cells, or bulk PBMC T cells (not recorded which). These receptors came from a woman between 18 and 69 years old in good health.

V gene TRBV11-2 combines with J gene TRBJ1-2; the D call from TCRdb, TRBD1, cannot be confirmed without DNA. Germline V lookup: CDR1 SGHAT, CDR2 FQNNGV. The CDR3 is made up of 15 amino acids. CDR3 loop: CASSLAGQGLVGYTF.

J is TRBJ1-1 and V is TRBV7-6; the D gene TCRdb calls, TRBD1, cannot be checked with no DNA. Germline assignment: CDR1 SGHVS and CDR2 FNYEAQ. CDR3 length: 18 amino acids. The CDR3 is CASSHHPNLQGRSPEAFF.

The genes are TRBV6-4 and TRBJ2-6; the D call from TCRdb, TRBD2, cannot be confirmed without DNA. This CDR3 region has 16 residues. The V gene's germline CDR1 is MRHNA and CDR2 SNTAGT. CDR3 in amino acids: CASRASAGSGANVLTF.

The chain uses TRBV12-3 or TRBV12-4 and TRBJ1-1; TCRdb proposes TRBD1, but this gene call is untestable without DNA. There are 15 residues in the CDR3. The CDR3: CASSTGDRGNTEAFF.

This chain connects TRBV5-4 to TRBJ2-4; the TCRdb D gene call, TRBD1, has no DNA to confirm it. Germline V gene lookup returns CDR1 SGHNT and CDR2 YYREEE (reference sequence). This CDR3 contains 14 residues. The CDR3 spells CASSLGGQENIQYF.

The CDR3 region is CASSYPGTASTGELFF. The V call is TRBV6-5, the J call TRBJ2-2; TCRdb proposes TRBD1, but this gene call is untestable without DNA. Looked up from germline, CDR1 is MNHEY and CDR2 is SVGAGI. CDR3 size: 16 residues.

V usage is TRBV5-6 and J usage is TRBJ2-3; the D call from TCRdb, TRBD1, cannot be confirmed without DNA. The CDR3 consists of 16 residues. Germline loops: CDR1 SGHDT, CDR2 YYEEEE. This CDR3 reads CASNPQIQGRGDTQYF.

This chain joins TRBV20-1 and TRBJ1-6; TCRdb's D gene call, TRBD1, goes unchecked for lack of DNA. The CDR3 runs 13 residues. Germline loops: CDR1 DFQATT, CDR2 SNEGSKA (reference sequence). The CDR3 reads CSARLEGTSPLHF.

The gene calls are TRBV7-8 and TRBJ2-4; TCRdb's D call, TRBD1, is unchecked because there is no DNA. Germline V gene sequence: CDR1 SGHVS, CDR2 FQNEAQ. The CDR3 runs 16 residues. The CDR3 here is CASSLEGTKAKNIQYF.

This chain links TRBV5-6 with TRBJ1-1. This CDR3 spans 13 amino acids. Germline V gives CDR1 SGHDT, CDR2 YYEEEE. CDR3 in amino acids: CASSFPRDTEAFF.

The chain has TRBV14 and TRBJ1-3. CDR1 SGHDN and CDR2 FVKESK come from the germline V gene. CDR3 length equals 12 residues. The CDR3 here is CASSPVTNTIYF.

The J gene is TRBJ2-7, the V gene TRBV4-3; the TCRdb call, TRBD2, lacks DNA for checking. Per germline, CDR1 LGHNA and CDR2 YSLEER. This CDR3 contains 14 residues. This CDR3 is CASSRTSASYEQYF.

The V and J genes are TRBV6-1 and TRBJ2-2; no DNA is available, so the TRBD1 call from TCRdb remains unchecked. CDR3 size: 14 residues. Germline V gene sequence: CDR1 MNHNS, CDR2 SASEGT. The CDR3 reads CASTYHQGSGELFF.

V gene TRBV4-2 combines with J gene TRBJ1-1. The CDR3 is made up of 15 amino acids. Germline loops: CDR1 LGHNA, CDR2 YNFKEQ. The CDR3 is CASSQGVLMNTEAFF.

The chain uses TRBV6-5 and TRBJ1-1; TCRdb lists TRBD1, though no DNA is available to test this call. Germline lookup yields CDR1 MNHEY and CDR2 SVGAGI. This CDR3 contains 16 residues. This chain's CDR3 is CASSYGYGTGSTEAFF.

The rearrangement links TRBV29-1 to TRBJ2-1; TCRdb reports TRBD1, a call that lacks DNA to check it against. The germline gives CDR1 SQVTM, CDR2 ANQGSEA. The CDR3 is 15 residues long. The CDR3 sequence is CSAGGQLSSYNEQFF.

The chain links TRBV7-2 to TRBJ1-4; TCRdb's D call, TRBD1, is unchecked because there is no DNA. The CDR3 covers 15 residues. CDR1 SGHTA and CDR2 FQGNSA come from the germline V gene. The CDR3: CASRSRQGSNEKLFF.

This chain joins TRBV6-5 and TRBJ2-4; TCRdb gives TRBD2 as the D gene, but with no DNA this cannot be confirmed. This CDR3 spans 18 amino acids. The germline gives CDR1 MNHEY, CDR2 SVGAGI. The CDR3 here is CASSSTSGRALAKNIQYF.

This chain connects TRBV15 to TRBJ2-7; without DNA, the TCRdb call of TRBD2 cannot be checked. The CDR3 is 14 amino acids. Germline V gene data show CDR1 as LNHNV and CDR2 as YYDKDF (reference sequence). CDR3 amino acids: CATSGGLPPYEQYF. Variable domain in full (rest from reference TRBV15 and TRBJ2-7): DAMVIQNPRYQVTQFGKPVTLSCSQTLNHNVMYWYQQKSSQAPKLLFHYYDKDFNNEADTPDNFQSRRPNTSFCFLDIRSPGLGDTAMYLCATSGGLPPYEQYFGPGTRLTVT.

This chain's CDR3 is CASSLSRAGGLTPQYF. The chain combines TRBV7-2 with TRBJ2-5; the D gene TCRdb calls, TRBD2, cannot be checked with no DNA. This CDR3 has 16 residues. Germline-derived CDR1 and CDR2 are SGHTA and FQGNSA.

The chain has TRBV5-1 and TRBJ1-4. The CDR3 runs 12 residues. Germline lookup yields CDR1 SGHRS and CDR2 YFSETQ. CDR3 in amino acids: CASSLDPEKLFF.

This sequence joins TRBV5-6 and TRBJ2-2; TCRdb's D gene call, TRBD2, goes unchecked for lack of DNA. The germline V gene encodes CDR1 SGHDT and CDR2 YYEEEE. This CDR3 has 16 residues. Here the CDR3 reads CASSRVAGGKTGELFF.

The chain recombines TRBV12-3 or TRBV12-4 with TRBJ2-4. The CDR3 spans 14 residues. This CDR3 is CASSLSGAKNIQYF.

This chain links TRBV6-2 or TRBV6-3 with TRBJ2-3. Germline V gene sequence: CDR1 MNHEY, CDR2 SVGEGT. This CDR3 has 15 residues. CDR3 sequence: CASSQRSLGTDTQYF.

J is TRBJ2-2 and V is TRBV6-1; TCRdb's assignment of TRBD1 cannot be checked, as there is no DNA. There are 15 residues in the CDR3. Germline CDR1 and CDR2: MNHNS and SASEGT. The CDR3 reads CASRDRGNWSGELFF.

The CDR3 region is CASSAWTGNPDTQYF. V and J are TRBV7-2 and TRBJ2-3; the D call from TCRdb, TRBD1, cannot be confirmed without DNA. CDR3 size: 15 residues. Looked up from germline, CDR1 is SGHTA and CDR2 is FQGNSA.

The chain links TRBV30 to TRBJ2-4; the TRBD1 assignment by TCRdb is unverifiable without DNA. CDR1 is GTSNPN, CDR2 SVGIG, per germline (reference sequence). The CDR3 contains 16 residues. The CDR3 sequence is CAWTRTGDLAKNIQYF.

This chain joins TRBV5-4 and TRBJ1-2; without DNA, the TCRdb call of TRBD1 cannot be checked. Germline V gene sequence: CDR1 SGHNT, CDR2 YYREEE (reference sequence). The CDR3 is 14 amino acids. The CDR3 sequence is CASSKQGQIYGYTF. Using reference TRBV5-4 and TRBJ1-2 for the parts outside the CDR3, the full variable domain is ETGVTQSPTHLIKTRGQQVTLRCSSQSGHNTVSWYQQALGQGPQFIFQYYREEENGRGNFPPRFSGLQFPNYSSELNVNALELDDSALYLCASSKQGQIYGYTFGSGTRLTVV.